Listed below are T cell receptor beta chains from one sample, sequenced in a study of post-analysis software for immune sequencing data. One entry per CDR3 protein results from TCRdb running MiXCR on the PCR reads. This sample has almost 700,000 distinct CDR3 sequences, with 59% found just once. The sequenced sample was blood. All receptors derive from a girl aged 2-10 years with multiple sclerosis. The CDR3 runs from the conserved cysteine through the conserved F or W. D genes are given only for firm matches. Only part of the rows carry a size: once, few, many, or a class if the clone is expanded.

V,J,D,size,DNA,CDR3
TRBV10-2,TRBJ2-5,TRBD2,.,TGCGCCAGCAGTGAGAGCGGGGCGGAGACCCAGTACTTC,CASSESGAETQYF
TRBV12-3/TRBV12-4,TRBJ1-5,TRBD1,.,TGTGCCAGCAGTCCGGGGGACAGCGGCAATCAGCCCCAGCATTTT,CASSPGDSGNQPQHF
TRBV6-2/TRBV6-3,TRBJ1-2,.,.,TGTGCCAGCAGTTACATAAACCGGAACAGCTTTCACACCTTC,CASSYINRNSFHTF
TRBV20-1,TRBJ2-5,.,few,TGCAGTGCTAGAGAAACCGCGATAGTGGGGACCCAGTACTTC,CSARETAIVGTQYF
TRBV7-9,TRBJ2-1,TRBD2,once,TGTGCCAGCAGAGAAGCGGGAGGCTCCTACAATGAGCAGTTCTTC,CASREAGGSYNEQFF
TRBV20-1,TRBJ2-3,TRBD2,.,TGCAGTGCTAAAGGGACTAGCGGATACGCAGATACGCAGTATTTT,CSAKGTSGYADTQYF
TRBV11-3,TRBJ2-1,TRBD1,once,TGTGCCAGCAGCCCGGGACAGGGTGAAAATGAGCAGTTCTTC,CASSPGQGENEQFF
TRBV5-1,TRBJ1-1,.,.,TGCGCCAGCAGCTTTCTGAGTAGTACTGAAGCTTTCTTT,CASSFLSSTEAFF
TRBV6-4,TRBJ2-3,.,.,TGTGCCAGCTCTAAGGACTTGGGGGATACGCAGTATTTT,CASSKDLGDTQYF
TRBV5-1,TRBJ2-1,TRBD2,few,TGCGCCAGCAGCAGTACCCAGGGACTAGGGTACAATGAGCAGTTCTTC,CASSSTQGLGYNEQFF
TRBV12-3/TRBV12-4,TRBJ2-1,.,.,TGTGCCAGCAGTGCAGATCTTTACAATGAGCAGTTCTTC,CASSADLYNEQFF
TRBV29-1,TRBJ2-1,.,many,TGCAGCGTTGACGGGCGGGGACCCGGGGATGAGCAGTTCTTC,CSVDGRGPGDEQFF
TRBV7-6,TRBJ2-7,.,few,TGTGCCAGCAGCTTAGTCGGAGGGGGCTTGGACGAGCAGTACTTC,CASSLVGGGLDEQYF
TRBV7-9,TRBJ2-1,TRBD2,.,TGTGCCAGCAGCTTAGCGGGAGGCACTAGCGGGAGATCCTACAATGAGCAGTTCTTC,CASSLAGGTSGRSYNEQFF
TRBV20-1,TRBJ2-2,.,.,TGCAGTGCTAGAGAAGGGGTCCTAGCGAGCAGCACCGGGGAGCTGTTTTTT,CSAREGVLASSTGELFF
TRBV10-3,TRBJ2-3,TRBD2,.,TGTGCCATCAGTGAGACTAGCGGGAGTAGCACAGATACGCAGTATTTT,CAISETSGSSTDTQYF
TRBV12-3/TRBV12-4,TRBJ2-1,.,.,TGTGCCAGCAGTTCGACGGTCAGGGAGCAGTTCTTC,CASSSTVREQFF
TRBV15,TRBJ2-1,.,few,TGTGCCGCCAGCAGAGATCTGGGAGGTGAGCAGTTCTTC,CAASRDLGGEQFF
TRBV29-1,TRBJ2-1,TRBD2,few,TGCAGCGTCGGGACTAGCGGGGGTCATTTATACAATGAGCAGTTCTTC,CSVGTSGGHLYNEQFF
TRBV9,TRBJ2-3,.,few,TGTGCCAGCAGCACCGAGGACAGAACAGATACGCAGTATTTT,CASSTEDRTDTQYF
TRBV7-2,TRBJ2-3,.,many,TGTGCCAGCAGCTTGGCGACGGGCACAGATACGCAGTATTTT,CASSLATGTDTQYF
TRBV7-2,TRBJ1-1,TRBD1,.,TGTGCCAGCAGCTTATATAACAGGGGAACTTTCTTT,CASSLYNRGTFF
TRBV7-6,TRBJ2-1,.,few,TGTGCCAGCAGCTTAGTCTCTATGTACGGTTACAATGAGCAGTTCTTC,CASSLVSMYGYNEQFF
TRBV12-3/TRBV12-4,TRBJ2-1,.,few,TGTGCCAGCGCAGGGACAATTGAGCAGTTCTTC,CASAGTIEQFF
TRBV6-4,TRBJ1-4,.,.,TGTGCCAGCAGTAGAGGGACTAATGAAAAACTGTTTTTT,CASSRGTNEKLFF
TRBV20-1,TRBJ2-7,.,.,TGCAGTGCTAGAGGCCTCGGGACGACCGGACCTTACGAGCAGTACTTC,CSARGLGTTGPYEQYF
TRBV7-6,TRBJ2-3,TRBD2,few,TGTGCCAGCAGGGCAACTAGCGGCAACACAGATACGCAGTATTTT,CASRATSGNTDTQYF
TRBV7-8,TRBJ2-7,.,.,TGTGCCAGCAGCCCCGGACAGTCCGGTTCCTACGGGCAGTACTTC,CASSPGQSGSYGQYF
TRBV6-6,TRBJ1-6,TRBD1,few,TGTGCCAGCAGTTTCTCCCACGACAGGGCCAATTCACCCCTCCACTTT,CASSFSHDRANSPLHF
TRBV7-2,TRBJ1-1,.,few,TGTGCCAGCAGCTTAGTCAGGGAGAACACTGAAGCTTTCTTT,CASSLVRENTEAFF
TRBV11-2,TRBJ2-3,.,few,TGTGCCAGCAGCTTAGATGAGGGTGATACGCAGTATTTT,CASSLDEGDTQYF
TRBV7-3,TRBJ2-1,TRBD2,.,TGTGCCAGCAGCGAACTAGCGGGAGCCCCCAATGAGCAGTTCTTC,CASSELAGAPNEQFF
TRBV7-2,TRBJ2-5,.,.,TGTGCCAGCAGCTCCCCGGACTCCCTAATCCAAGAGACCCAGTACTTC,CASSSPDSLIQETQYF
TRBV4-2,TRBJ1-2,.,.,TGTGCCAGCAGCCCGACCAGGGGTGCTAACTATGGCTACACCTTC,CASSPTRGANYGYTF
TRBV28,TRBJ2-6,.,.,TGTGCCAGCAGTTTGCCCTCCGCAGGGGCTAACGTCCTGACTTTC,CASSLPSAGANVLTF
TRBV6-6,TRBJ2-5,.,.,TGTGCCAGCAGTTCCTTTGGGGGGCGGGAGAAAGAGACCCAGTACTTC,CASSSFGGREKETQYF
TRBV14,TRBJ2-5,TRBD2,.,TGTGCCAGCAGCCAAGAATTCGGGGGGAGAAAGACCCAGTACTTC,CASSQEFGGRKTQYF
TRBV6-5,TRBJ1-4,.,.,TGTGCCAGCAGTTACTCGAATCTGCGTACGAATGAAAAACGGTTTTTT,CASSYSNLRTNEKRFF
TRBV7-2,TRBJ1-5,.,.,TGTGCCAGCAGCTTAACGGGGTGGGGCAATCAGCCCCAGCATTTT,CASSLTGWGNQPQHF
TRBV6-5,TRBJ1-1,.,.,TGTGCCAGTAGCTCCGGGACTATAAACGGGGCTTTCTTT,CASSSGTINGAFF
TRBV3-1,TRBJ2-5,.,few,TGTGCCAGCAGCCAAAGCTGGGGTGGTCGCGACGAGACCCAGTACTTC,CASSQSWGGRDETQYF
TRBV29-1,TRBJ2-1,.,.,TGCAGCGTTGCGAGACGTTATCTCACCTACAATGAGCAGTTCTTC,CSVARRYLTYNEQFF
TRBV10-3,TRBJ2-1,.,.,TGTGCCATCAGTGAGTCGGGGGGCGGTGAGCAGTTCTTC,CAISESGGGEQFF
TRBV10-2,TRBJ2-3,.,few,TGCGCCAGCACAGCTCTTCGCACAGATACGCAGTATTTT,CASTALRTDTQYF
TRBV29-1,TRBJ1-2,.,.,TGCAGCGTTGATGGGGCCGGCTATGGCTACACCTTC,CSVDGAGYGYTF
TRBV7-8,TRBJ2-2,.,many,TGTGCCAGCAGCTTATTGGTTGGGCCTAACACCGGGGAGCTGTTTTTT,CASSLLVGPNTGELFF